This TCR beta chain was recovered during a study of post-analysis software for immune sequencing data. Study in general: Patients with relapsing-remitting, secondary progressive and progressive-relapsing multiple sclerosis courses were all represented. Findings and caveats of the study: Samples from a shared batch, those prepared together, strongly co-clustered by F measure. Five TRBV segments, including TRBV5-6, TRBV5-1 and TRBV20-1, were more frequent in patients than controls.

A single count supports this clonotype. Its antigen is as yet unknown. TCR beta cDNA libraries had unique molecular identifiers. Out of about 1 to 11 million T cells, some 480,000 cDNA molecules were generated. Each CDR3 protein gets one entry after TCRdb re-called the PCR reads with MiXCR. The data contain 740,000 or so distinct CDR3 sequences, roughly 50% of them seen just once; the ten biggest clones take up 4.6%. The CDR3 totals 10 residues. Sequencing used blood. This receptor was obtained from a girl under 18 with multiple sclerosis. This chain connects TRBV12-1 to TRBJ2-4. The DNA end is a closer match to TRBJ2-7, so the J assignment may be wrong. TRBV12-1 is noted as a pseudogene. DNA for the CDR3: TGTGCCAGCAGCCCGAACGAGCAGTACTTC. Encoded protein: CASSPNEQYF.